These 14 T cell receptor beta chains were sequenced from one sample in a study of T cells expressing NK-cell markers. TCRdb re-called the 5' RACE reads and gives one entry per CDR3 protein, without DNA. The table lists over 150,000 distinct CDR3 sequences. Sample: blood T cells: a sorted CD56 or NKG2C T cell subset, CD4+ or CD8+ T cells, or bulk PBMC T cells (not recorded which). The origin of the receptors is a woman aged 45-65 years in good health.

This chain connects TRBV6-1 to TRBJ1-1. CDR1 and CDR2 from the germline V gene are MNHNS and SASEGT. The CDR3 has 12 residues. CDR3 amino acids: CASSDGPNKAFF.

The rearrangement links TRBV6-2 or TRBV6-3 to TRBJ2-1; TCRdb lists TRBD2, though no DNA is available to test this call. The CDR3 sequence is 16 residues long. In germline, CDR1 is MNHEY, CDR2 SVGEGT. The CDR3 protein is CASSPRPGLTSNEQFF.

The chain couples TRBV24-1 to TRBJ2-1. There are 11 residues in the CDR3. Per the germline V gene, CDR1 is KGHDR and CDR2 is SFDVKD. This CDR3 reads CATKKGVEQFF.

The rearrangement joins TRBV10-1 to TRBJ2-1; with no DNA, the TCRdb D assignment of TRBD1 cannot be verified. CDR1 and CDR2 (germline): WNHNN, SYGVQD (reference sequence). This CDR3 has 16 amino acids. The CDR3 loop is CASSESVGTGGNEQFF.

The chain recombines TRBV7-9 with TRBJ2-3; the TCRdb call, TRBD2, lacks DNA for checking. The CDR3 consists of 18 residues. Germline CDR1 SEHNR, CDR2 FQNEAQ (reference sequence). The CDR3 here is CASSLVPSGPLGEDTQYF.

The CDR3 is CASSSLAGVYGELFF. The chain uses TRBV12-3 or TRBV12-4 and TRBJ2-2; with no DNA, the TCRdb D assignment of TRBD2 cannot be verified. This CDR3 has 15 residues.

This chain connects TRBV9 to TRBJ2-2; the TCRdb D gene call, TRBD2, has no DNA to confirm it. CDR1 and CDR2 (germline): SGDLS, YYNGEE. CDR3 size: 14 residues. Here the CDR3 reads CASSVAGGTGELFF.

The chain joins TRBV29-1 to TRBJ2-7; TCRdb indicates TRBD2, and absent DNA this call remains unverified. CDR3 length equals 14 residues. In germline, CDR1 is SQVTM, CDR2 ANQGSEA. This CDR3 reads CSVQERAGSYEQYF.

The chain recombines TRBV7-3 with TRBJ2-7; absent DNA, TCRdb's TRBD2 call cannot be checked. Germline CDR1 reads SGHTA; CDR2 reads FQGTGA. The CDR3 is made up of 17 amino acids. CDR3 protein: CASSLMGGTSGSYEQYF.

The CDR3 sequence is CASRDLRTDTQYF. The chain couples TRBV5-1 to TRBJ2-3; TCRdb names TRBD1, which stays unverified in the absence of DNA. The CDR3 is 13 residues long. Germline V gives CDR1 SGHRS, CDR2 YFSETQ.

This chain uses TRBV4-1 with TRBJ2-3; TCRdb's D call of TRBD1 is untestable without DNA. From germline, CDR1 is MGHRA and CDR2 YSYEKL. The CDR3 totals 16 residues. The CDR3 protein is CASSQDRGTITDTQYF.

V usage is TRBV6-5 and J usage is TRBJ1-4; without DNA, the TCRdb call of TRBD1 cannot be checked. CDR3 length: 14 residues. Germline CDR1 reads MNHEY; CDR2 reads SVGAGI. The CDR3 sequence is CASSYSSLNEKLFF.

The J gene is TRBJ2-3, the V gene TRBV2. The germline V gene has CDR1 SNHLY and CDR2 FYNNEI. The CDR3 spans 12 residues. Here the CDR3 reads CASRLASDTQYF.

V usage is TRBV19 and J usage is TRBJ1-1; the D call from TCRdb, TRBD1, cannot be confirmed without DNA. Per the germline V gene, CDR1 is LNHDA and CDR2 is SQIVND (reference sequence). There are 15 residues in the CDR3. The CDR3 spells CASSIPGRMNTEAFF.